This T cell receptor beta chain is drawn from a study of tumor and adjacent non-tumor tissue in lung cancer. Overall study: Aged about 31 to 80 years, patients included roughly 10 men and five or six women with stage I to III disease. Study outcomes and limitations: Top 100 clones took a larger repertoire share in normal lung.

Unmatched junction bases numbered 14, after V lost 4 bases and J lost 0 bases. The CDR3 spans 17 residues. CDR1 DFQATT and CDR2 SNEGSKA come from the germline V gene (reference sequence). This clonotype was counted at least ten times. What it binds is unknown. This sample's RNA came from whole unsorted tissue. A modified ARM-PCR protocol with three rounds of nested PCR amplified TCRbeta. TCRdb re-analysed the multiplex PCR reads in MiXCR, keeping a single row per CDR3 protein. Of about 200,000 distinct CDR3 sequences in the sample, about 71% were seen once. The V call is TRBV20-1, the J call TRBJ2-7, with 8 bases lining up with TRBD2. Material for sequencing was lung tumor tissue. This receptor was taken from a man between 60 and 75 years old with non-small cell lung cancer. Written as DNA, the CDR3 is TGCAGTGCTAACAGCCCCTCCGCGACTAGCGTCTCCTACGAGCAGTACTTC. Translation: CSANSPSATSVSYEQYF.